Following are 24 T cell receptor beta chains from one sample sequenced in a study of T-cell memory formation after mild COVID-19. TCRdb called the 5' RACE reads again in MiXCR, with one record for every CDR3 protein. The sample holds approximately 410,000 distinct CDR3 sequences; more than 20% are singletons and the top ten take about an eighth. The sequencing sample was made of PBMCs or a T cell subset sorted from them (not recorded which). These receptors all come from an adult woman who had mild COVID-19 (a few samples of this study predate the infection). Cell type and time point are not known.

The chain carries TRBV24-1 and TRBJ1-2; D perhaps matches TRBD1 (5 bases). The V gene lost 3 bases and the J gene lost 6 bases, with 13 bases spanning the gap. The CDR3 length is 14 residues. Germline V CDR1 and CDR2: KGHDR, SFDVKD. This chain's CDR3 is CATSDTKGWNGYTF. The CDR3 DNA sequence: TGTGCCACCAGTGATACGAAGGGGTGGAATGGCTACACCTTC.

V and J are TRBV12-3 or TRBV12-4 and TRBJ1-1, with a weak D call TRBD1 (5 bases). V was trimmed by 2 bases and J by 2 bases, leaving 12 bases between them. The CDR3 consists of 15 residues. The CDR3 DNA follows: TGTGCCAGCAGTTTATTGAAGGGGAAAAACACTGAAGCTTTCTTT. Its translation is CASSLLKGKNTEAFF.

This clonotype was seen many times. The CDR3 DNA reads TGTGCCATCAGCAGCGGGAAAAACTACAATGAGCAGTTCTTC. It is translated as CAISSGKNYNEQFF. The chain couples TRBV10-3 to TRBJ2-1, with 7 bases that match TRBD2. With V trimmed by 6 bases and J by 3 bases, 5 bases remained unmatched. Per the germline V gene, CDR1 is ENHRY and CDR2 is SYGVKD. The CDR3 is 14 amino acids.

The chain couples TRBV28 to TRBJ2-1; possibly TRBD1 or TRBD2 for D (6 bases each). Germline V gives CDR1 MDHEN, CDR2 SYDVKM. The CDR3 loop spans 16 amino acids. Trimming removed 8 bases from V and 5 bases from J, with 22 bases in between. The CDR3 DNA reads TGTGCCAGCCGTTGGGCGGGACACTCCAGAGACAATGAGCAGTTCTTC. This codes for CASRWAGHSRDNEQFF.

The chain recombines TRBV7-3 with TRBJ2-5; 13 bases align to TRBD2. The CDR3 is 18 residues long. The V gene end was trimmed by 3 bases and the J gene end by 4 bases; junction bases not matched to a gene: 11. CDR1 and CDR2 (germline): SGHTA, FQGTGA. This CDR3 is CASSLITGLAGITETQYF. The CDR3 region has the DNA TGTGCCAGCAGCTTGATCACGGGACTAGCGGGAATTACAGAGACCCAGTACTTC.

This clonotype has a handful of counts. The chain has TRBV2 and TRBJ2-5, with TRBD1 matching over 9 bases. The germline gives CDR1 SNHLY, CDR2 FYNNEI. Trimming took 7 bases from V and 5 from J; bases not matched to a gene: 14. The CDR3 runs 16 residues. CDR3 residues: CASTLTRDRALETQYF. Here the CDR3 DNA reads TGTGCCAGCACCTTAACCCGGGACAGGGCATTGGAGACCCAGTACTTC.

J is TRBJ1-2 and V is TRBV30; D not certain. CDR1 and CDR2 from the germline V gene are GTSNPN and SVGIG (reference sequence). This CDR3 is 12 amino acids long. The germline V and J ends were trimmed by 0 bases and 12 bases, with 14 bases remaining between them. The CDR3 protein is CAWSVLSLPHTF. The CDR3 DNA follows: TGTGCCTGGAGTGTACTATCCCTACCCCACACCTTC.

The DNA for the CDR3 is TGTGCCAGCAGATCGATAGCGGGATCTCCAGAGACCCAGTACTTC. This sequence encodes CASRSIAGSPETQYF. J is TRBJ2-5 and V is TRBV6-5; the match to TRBD2 covers 8 bases. CDR3 size: 15 residues. Unmatched junction bases numbered 10, after V lost 6 bases and J lost 4 bases. In germline, CDR1 is MNHEY, CDR2 SVGAGI.

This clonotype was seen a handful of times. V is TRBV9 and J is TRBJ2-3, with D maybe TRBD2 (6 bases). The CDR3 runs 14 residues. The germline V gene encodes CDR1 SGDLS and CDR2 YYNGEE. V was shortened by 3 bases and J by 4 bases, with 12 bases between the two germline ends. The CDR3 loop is CASSGSGAPDTQYF. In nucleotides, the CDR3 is TGTGCCAGCAGCGGGTCGGGAGCCCCAGATACGCAGTATTTT.

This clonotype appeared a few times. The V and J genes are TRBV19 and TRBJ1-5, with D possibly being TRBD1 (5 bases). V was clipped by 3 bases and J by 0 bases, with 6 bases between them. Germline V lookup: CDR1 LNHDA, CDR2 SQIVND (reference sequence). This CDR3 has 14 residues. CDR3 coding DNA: TGTGCCAGTAGTATCAGGGATAGCAATCAGCCCCAGCATTTT. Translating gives CASSIRDSNQPQHF. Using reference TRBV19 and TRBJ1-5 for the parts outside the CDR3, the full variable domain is DGGITQSPKYLFRKEGQNVTLSCEQNLNHDAMYWYRQDPGQGLRLIYYSQIVNDFQKGDIAEGYSVSREKKESFPLTVTSAQKNPTAFYLCASSIRDSNQPQHFGDGTRLSIL.

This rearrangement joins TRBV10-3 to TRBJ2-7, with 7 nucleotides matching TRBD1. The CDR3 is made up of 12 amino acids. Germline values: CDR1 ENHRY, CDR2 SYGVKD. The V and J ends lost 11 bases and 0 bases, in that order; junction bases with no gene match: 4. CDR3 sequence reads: CAPGTDSYEQYF. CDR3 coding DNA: TGTGCCCCCGGGACAGACTCCTACGAGCAGTACTTC.

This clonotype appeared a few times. DNA for the CDR3: TGTGCCAGCAGTCCCGCCCGGGACGGAGTCGGGGCTTTCTTT. Amino acid sequence: CASSPARDGVGAFF. The chain carries TRBV12-3 or TRBV12-4 and TRBJ1-1; a possible D gene is TRBD1 (5 bases). Trimming stripped 5 bases from V and 11 bases from J, with 21 bases between. The CDR3 extends over 14 amino acids.

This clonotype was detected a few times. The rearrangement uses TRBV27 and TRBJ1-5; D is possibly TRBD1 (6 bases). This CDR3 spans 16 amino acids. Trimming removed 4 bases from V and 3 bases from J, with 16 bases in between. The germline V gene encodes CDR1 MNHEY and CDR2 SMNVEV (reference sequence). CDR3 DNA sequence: TGTGCCAGCAGTTCCCTTTTACAGGGCCTCAATCAGCCCCAGCATTTT. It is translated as CASSSLLQGLNQPQHF.

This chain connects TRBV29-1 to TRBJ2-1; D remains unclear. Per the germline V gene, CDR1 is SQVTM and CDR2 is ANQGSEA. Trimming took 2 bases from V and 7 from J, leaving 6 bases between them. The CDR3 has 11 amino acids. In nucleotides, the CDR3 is TGCAGCGTTGAAAGGGAAAATGAGCAGTTCTTC. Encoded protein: CSVERENEQFF.

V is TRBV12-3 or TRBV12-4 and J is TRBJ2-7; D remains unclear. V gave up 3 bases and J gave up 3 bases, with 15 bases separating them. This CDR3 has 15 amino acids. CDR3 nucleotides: TGTGCCAGCAGTTTTCCGGCCAGGTTGGGCTACGAGCAGTACTTC. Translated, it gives CASSFPARLGYEQYF.

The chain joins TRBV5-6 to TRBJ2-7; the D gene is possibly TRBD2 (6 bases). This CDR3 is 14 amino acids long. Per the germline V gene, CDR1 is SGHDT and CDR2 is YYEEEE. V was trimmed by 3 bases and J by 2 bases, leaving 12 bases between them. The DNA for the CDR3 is TGTGCCAGCAGCTGGGGGACTGGACCCTACGAGCAGTACTTC. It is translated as CASSWGTGPYEQYF.

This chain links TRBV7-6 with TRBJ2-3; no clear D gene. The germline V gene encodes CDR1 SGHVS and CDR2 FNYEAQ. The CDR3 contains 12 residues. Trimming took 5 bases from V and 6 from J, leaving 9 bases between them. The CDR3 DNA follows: TGTGCCAGCAGCCTCCCGGTGGATACGCAGTATTTT. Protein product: CASSLPVDTQYF.

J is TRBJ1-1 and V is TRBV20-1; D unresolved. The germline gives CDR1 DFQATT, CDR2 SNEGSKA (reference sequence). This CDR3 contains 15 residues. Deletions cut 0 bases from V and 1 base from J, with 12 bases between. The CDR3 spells CSARDPENSNTEAFF. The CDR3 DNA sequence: TGCAGTGCTAGAGATCCCGAGAATTCGAACACTGAAGCTTTCTTT.

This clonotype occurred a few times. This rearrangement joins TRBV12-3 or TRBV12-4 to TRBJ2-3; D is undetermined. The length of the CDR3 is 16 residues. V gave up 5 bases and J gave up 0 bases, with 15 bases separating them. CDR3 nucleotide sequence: TGTGCCAGCAGTCTGGACCCCCCCTCTAGCACAGATACGCAGTATTTT. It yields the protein CASSLDPPSSTDTQYF.

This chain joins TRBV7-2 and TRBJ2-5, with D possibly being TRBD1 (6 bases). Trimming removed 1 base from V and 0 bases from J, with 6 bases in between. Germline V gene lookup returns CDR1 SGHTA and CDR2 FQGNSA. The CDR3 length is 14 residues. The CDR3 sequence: CASSLGDNQETQYF. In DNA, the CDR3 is TGTGCCAGCAGCTTAGGGGACAACCAAGAGACCCAGTACTTC.

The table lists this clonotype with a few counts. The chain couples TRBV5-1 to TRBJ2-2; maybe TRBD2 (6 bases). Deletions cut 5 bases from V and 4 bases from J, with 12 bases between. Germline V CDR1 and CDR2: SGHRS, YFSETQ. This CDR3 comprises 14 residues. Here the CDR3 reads CASRPLSGTGELFF. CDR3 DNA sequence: TGCGCCAGCAGGCCCCTTAGCGGCACCGGGGAGCTGTTTTTT.

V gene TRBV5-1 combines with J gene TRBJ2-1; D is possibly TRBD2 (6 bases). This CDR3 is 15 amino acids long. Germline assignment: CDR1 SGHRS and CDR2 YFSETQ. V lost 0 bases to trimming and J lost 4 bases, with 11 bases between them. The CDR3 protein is CASSLEAGWYNEQFF. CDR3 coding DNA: TGCGCCAGCAGCTTGGAGGCGGGATGGTACAATGAGCAGTTCTTC.

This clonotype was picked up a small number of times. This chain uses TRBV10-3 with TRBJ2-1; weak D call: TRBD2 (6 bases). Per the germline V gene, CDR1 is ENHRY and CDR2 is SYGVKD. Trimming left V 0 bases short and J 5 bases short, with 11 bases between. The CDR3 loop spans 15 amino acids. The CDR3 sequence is CAISESLRLDNEQFF. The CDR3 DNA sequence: TGTGCCATCAGTGAGTCCTTGAGACTAGACAATGAGCAGTTCTTC.

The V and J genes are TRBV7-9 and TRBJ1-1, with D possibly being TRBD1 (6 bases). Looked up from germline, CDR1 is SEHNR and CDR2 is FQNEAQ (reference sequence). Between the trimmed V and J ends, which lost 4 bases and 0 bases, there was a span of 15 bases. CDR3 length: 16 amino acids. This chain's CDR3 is CASSWKGGGMNTEAFF. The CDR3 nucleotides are TGTGCCAGCAGCTGGAAAGGGGGAGGGATGAACACTGAAGCTTTCTTT.